Listed here is a single TCR beta chain. Its antigen is unknown. The sample holds no much larger clone one base away, and base qualities are not on file. Between the V and J ends, shortened by 1 base and 0 bases respectively, the junction contains 5 bases. From its cysteine to its phenylalanine, the CDR3 spans 14 amino acids. CDR3 DNA only is kept here, 42 bases in frame from base 1. The germline V gene encodes CDR1 SEHNR and CDR2 FQNEAQ (reference sequence). This record belongs to a study of blood T cell repertoires in COVID-19 (TCRdb year 2020). About the full investigation: The collaborator samples originated in the United States, Italy and Spain and spanned the acute and convalescent phases of COVID-19. The prospective study material was composed of cDNA or gDNA derived from T cells, B-cell-depleted T cells, or PBMCs. Deeply sampled blood TCRbeta repertoires from subjects exposed to, actively infected with, or recovered from COVID-19 were included in the dataset. The repertoires were released in a freely available public database meant as a resource for research on the immune response to SARS-CoV-2. The samples were drawn from two sources: the first 160 participants of the ongoing ImmuneRACE study, and over 1,000 subjects contributed by 6 global collaborators. A de-identified subject ID, COVID-19 status, age in years and sex were almost always included in the sample metadata. HLA class I and class II types, where available, came from metadata supplied by the sample provider rather than from assay-based typing.

Each collaborating institution followed its own protocols to collect whole blood in K2EDTA tubes. For TCRbeta analysis, collaborator samples were shipped as frozen whole blood, as isolated PBMCs, or as DNA extracted from either sample type. The research as a whole found: How much clinical and demographic metadata was included differed by source and by participant, and the metadata was provided uncurated.

TCRbeta CDR3 regions were amplified from genomic DNA using the immunoSEQ Assay, a bias-controlled multiplex PCR. From the authors' description of their analysis: Within the assay, amplification of reference gene primers was used to estimate how many nucleated cells each sample contained. Sequence reads were collapsed and filtered to measure the absolute abundance of every unique TCRbeta CDR3 rearrangement. For each sample, productive Simpson clonality was calculated as the square root of Simpson's diversity index over productive rearrangements. TCRdb's version of the immuneACCESS table is confined to in-frame rearrangements and falls short of the full clone set. An unresolved V gene accounts for under half of the shortfall where checked; the remainder is of unknown origin. The V and J calls and clone size were taken over from that table, and D and trimming were inferred from the DNA. Here the sample has 84,000 or so clones; roughly 88% occur a single time. Of the sample, about 6.7% is held by the ten largest clones.

Sequenced input: peripheral blood. The V gene is TRBV7-9 and the J gene is TRBJ2-3; tentative D gene TRBD1, with 5 bases matching. The TCR was taken from an older man with acute or convalescent COVID-19. CDR3 region: CASSLEGSTDTQYF. The DNA is TGTGCCAGCAGCTTAGAGGGGAGCACAGATACGCAGTATTTT. When the CDR3 is completed using the reference TRBV7-9 and TRBJ2-3 genes on either side, the full variable domain is DTGVSQNPRHKITKRGQNVTFRCDPISEHNRLYWYRQTLGQGPEFLTYFQNEAQLEKSRLLSDRFSAERPKGSFSTLEIQRTEQGDSAMYLCASSLEGSTDTQYFGPGTRLTVL.